One and the same sample provided the 28 T cell receptor beta chains below, sequenced in a study of cytomegalovirus exposure and HLA in healthy donors. Assay: immunoSEQ multiplex PCR; the TCRdb copy retains only in-frame clones and omits some. This table holds 150,000 to 200,000 clones, around 88% found once. Input material: PBMCs. The source is a young woman in good health and CMV-seronegative.

The chain employs TRBV27 and TRBJ2-5; D is undetermined. This CDR3 contains 13 residues. Trimming pared 8 bases from V and 3 bases from J, leaving 13 bases between. From germline, CDR1 is MNHEY and CDR2 SMNVEV (reference sequence). This CDR3 is CASGPRHKETQYF. The CDR3 nucleotides are TGTGCCAGCGGTCCGAGACACAAAGAGACCCAGTACTTC.

This chain joins TRBV5-1 and TRBJ1-1, with D possibly TRBD1 on 6 matching bases. Germline CDR1 and CDR2: SGHRS and YFSETQ. CDR3 size: 14 residues. Trimming removed 4 bases from V and 4 bases from J, with 14 bases in between. CDR3 DNA sequence: TGCGCCAGCAGCAAGGGACAAGATAGCACTGAAGCTTTCTTT. Amino acids: CASSKGQDSTEAFF.

This rearrangement joins TRBV11-2 to TRBJ2-3; tentative D call: TRBD2 (6 bases). The V end was cut by 5 bases, the J end by 4 bases, with 13 bases between. Germline values: CDR1 SGHAT, CDR2 FQNNGV. The CDR3 has 14 amino acids. The CDR3 spells CASSHSGPADTQYF. The CDR3, as DNA: TGTGCCAGCAGCCATAGCGGCCCGGCAGATACGCAGTATTTT.

The rearrangement uses TRBV25-1 and TRBJ2-6, with D unclear. The CDR3 is 15 residues long. Germline loops: CDR1 MGHDK, CDR2 SYGVNS. Deletions cut 6 bases from V and 2 bases from J, with 11 bases between. The CDR3 nucleotides are TGTGCCAGCAGAACGAGAGTAGCTGGGGCCAACGTCCTGACTTTC. Its translation is CASRTRVAGANVLTF.

V gene TRBV12-5 combines with J gene TRBJ1-1; 8 bases map to TRBD1. The CDR3 has 16 residues. Germline trimming cut 3 bases from V and 6 bases from J; bases unmatched to any gene: 12. CDR1 LGHNT and CDR2 FRNRAP come from the germline V gene. DNA for the CDR3: TGTGCTAGTGGTTTTGGGACGGACAGGGAAATCGCTGAAGCTTTCTTT. This codes for CASGFGTDREIAEAFF.

The V call is TRBV6-1, the J call TRBJ1-5; D remains ambiguous. Trimming removed 1 base from V and 1 base from J, with 8 bases in between. The V gene's germline CDR1 is MNHNS and CDR2 SASEGT. The CDR3 is 15 amino acids. This CDR3 reads CASSEGLVSNQPQHF. CDR3 nucleotide sequence: TGTGCCAGCAGTGAAGGGCTCGTGAGCAATCAGCCCCAGCATTTT.

This sequence joins TRBV19 and TRBJ1-5, with TRBD1 identical over 9 bases. The V gene's germline CDR1 is LNHDA and CDR2 SQIVND (reference sequence). After removal of 8 bases from V and 3 bases from J, the junction contained 11 bases not matched to a gene. The CDR3 runs to 16 residues. Here the CDR3 DNA reads TGTGCCAGTCAGAATCAAAGGACAGGGGTCAATCAGCCCCAGCATTTT. Translated: CASQNQRTGVNQPQHF.

The gene calls are TRBV7-9 and TRBJ2-5; TRBD2 agrees at 8 bases. V lost 1 base to trimming and J lost 1 base; unmatched junction nucleotides: 2. From germline, CDR1 is SEHNR and CDR2 FQNEAQ (reference sequence). The CDR3 is 15 residues long. For the CDR3, the DNA is TGTGCCAGCAGCTTAGGGACTAGCAGCCAAGAGACCCAGTACTTC. Translated, it gives CASSLGTSSQETQYF.

The chain has TRBV4-1 and TRBJ1-2; D not resolved. CDR3 length: 16 residues. Germline V CDR1 and CDR2: MGHRA, YSYEKL. The V end lost 0 bases, the J end lost 1 base, and 12 bases lay between the germline ends. The CDR3 protein is CASSQEPGPSNYGYTF. The CDR3 DNA reads TGCGCCAGCAGCCAAGAGCCGGGTCCAAGTAACTATGGCTACACCTTC.

J is TRBJ2-5 and V is TRBV19; weak D call: TRBD2 (7 bases). The germline gives CDR1 LNHDA, CDR2 SQIVND (reference sequence). The CDR3 spans 17 residues. The ends were cut back, 1 base at V and 4 bases at J, with 19 bases in the middle. The CDR3 protein is CASSIGLMRGLRETQYF. In DNA, the CDR3 is TGTGCCAGTAGTATAGGGCTTATGCGGGGGCTTCGAGAGACCCAGTACTTC. Using reference TRBV19 and TRBJ2-5 for the parts outside the CDR3, the full variable domain is DGGITQSPKYLFRKEGQNVTLSCEQNLNHDAMYWYRQDPGQGLRLIYYSQIVNDFQKGDIAEGYSVSREKKESFPLTVTSAQKNPTAFYLCASSIGLMRGLRETQYFGPGTRLLVL.

The gene calls are TRBV5-6 and TRBJ1-2; tentatively, D is TRBD1 (6 bases). The CDR3 is made up of 17 amino acids. Per the germline V gene, CDR1 is SGHDT and CDR2 is YYEEEE. The V end lost 7 bases, the J end lost 0 bases, and 22 bases lay between the germline ends. CDR3 region: CASHKGVGALANYGYTF. CDR3 nucleotides: TGTGCCAGCCACAAGGGGGTCGGGGCATTAGCTAACTATGGCTACACCTTC. The entire variable domain, with the rest obtained from reference TRBV5-6 and TRBJ1-2, is as follows: DAGVTQSPTHLIKTRGQQVTLRCSPKSGHDTVSWYQQALGQGPQFIFQYYEEEERQRGNFPDRFSGHQFPNYSSELNVNALLLGDSALYLCASHKGVGALANYGYTFGSGTRLTVV.

This rearrangement joins TRBV5-5 to TRBJ2-1; TRBD2 matches 10 bases. J was trimmed by 7 bases and V by 4 bases; bases with no gene match: 8. CDR3 length equals 15 residues. Germline CDR1 reads SGHKS; CDR2 reads YYEKEE (reference sequence). The CDR3 is CASSQSGGAMNEQFF. In nucleotides, the CDR3 is TGTGCCAGCAGCCAAAGCGGGGGGGCAATGAATGAGCAGTTCTTC.

The gene calls are TRBV5-1 and TRBJ2-7; possible D gene TRBD2, 6 bases. Deletions cut 4 bases from V and 1 base from J, with 21 bases between. From germline, CDR1 is SGHRS and CDR2 YFSETQ. The CDR3 loop spans 17 amino acids. CDR3 region: CASSPHSFVGGSYEQYF. The CDR3 DNA reads as TGCGCCAGCAGCCCGCACTCGTTTGTGGGGGGTTCCTACGAGCAGTACTTC.

V and J are TRBV7-9 and TRBJ2-1, with 7 positions matching TRBD1. This CDR3 has 15 amino acids. With 5 bases clipped from V and 4 bases from J, the junction kept 8 bases outside the gene matches. Looked up from germline, CDR1 is SEHNR and CDR2 is FQNEAQ (reference sequence). Here the CDR3 reads CASSPGQGDYNEQFF. The DNA for the CDR3 is TGTGCCAGCAGCCCCGGGCAGGGGGATTACAATGAGCAGTTCTTC. The full variable domain, completed using reference TRBV7-9 and TRBJ2-1, is DTGVSQNPRHKITKRGQNVTFRCDPISEHNRLYWYRQTLGQGPEFLTYFQNEAQLEKSRLLSDRFSAERPKGSFSTLEIQRTEQGDSAMYLCASSPGQGDYNEQFFGPGTRLTVL.

CDR3: CASSMQGANTGELFF. DNA for the CDR3: TGTGCCAGTAGTATGCAGGGGGCAAACACCGGGGAGCTGTTTTTT. The chain uses TRBV19 and TRBJ2-2, with TRBD1 matching 8 bases. This CDR3 is 15 amino acids long. CDR1 and CDR2 from the germline V gene are LNHDA and SQIVND (reference sequence). V gave up 3 bases and J gave up 2 bases; unmatched junction bases: 2.

The chain employs TRBV10-2 and TRBJ2-3; 7 bases match TRBD2. The CDR3 is 15 residues long. Per germline, CDR1 WSHSY and CDR2 SAAADI. V dropped 2 bases and J dropped 2; count of bases not matched to a gene: 4. The CDR3 loop reads CASSERLAATDTQYF. CDR3 nucleotides: TGCGCCAGCAGTGAGCGGCTAGCGGCCACAGATACGCAGTATTTT.

The chain carries TRBV6-1 and TRBJ1-5, with 9 positions matching TRBD1. Germline V gene lookup returns CDR1 MNHNS and CDR2 SASEGT. With 5 bases clipped from V and 7 bases from J, the junction kept 9 bases outside the gene matches. This CDR3 is built from 15 residues. Here the CDR3 DNA reads TGTGCCAGCAGTTCCGGGACAGGGATGGGCCAGCCCCAGCATTTT. Encoded protein: CASSSGTGMGQPQHF.

This clone was seen just once. The chain recombines TRBV10-3 with TRBJ1-2; TRBD1 matches at 7 bases. This CDR3 has 16 residues. J was trimmed by 0 bases and V by 3 bases; bases with no gene match: 7. Germline CDR1 is ENHRY and CDR2 is SYGVKD. CDR3 residues: CAISESGQSTNYGYTF. Here the CDR3 DNA reads TGTGCCATCAGTGAATCGGGACAGAGCACTAACTATGGCTACACCTTC.

The DNA of the CDR3 is TGTGCCAGCAGCCAGGAGTACGGGTCCTACGAGCAGTACTTC. It yields the protein CASSQEYGSYEQYF. J is TRBJ2-7 and V is TRBV14; no clear D. Germline lookup yields CDR1 SGHDN and CDR2 FVKESK. The CDR3 is 14 residues long. Trimming took off 3 bases at V and 1 base at J, with 10 bases between the two ends. The complete variable domain, with remaining parts taken from reference TRBV14 and TRBJ2-7, reads EAGVTQFPSHSVIEKGQTVTLRCDPISGHDNLYWYRRVMGKEIKFLLHFVKESKQDESGMPNNRFLAERTGGTYSTLKVQPAELEDSGVYFCASSQEYGSYEQYFGPGTRLTVT.

The chain carries TRBV6-4 and TRBJ1-6; TRBD1 might be the D (6 bases). The CDR3 spans 13 residues. Trimming removed 0 bases from V and 9 bases from J, with 6 bases in between. In germline, CDR1 is MRHNA, CDR2 SNTAGT. Here the CDR3 reads CASSDSGASPLHF. The DNA for the CDR3 is TGTGCCAGCAGTGACTCGGGGGCTTCACCCCTCCACTTT.

The rearrangement links TRBV25-1 to TRBJ1-3; D call uncertain. Deletions cut 3 bases from V and 1 base from J, with 7 bases between. The germline V gene has CDR1 MGHDK and CDR2 SYGVNS. This CDR3 comprises 14 residues. CDR3 in amino acids: CASSDPLSGNTIYF. For the CDR3, the DNA is TGTGCCAGCAGTGACCCTCTGTCTGGAAACACCATATATTTT.

This chain links TRBV11-2 with TRBJ2-3; 7 positions agree with TRBD1. The CDR3 runs to 15 residues. Germline-derived CDR1 and CDR2 are SGHAT and FQNNGV. Germline trimming cut 2 bases from V and 2 bases from J; bases unmatched to any gene: 4. CDR3 sequence: CASSLTDRTTDTQYF. CDR3 nucleotides: TGTGCCAGCAGCTTAACGGACAGGACCACAGATACGCAGTATTTT.

The chain recombines TRBV27 with TRBJ1-1, with TRBD1 as a possible D gene (5 bases). This CDR3 spans 19 amino acids. Trimming cost V 1 base and J 2 bases, with 23 bases left between them. The V gene's germline CDR1 is MNHEY and CDR2 SMNVEV (reference sequence). The CDR3 DNA follows: TGTGCCAGCAGTTTATGGGTGGGAGAGGGGAGGGATCCAAACACTGAAGCTTTCTTT. This encodes CASSLWVGEGRDPNTEAFF.

The V and J genes are TRBV9 and TRBJ1-2; D gene ambiguous. V lost 0 bases, J lost 5 bases, and 5 bases lay in between. The germline CDR1 and CDR2 sequences are SGDLS and YYNGEE. CDR3 length: 12 residues. CDR3 in DNA: TGTGCCAGCAGCGTAGATGAGTATGGCTACACCTTC. Translation: CASSVDEYGYTF.

This chain links TRBV19 with TRBJ1-4; D is unresolved. The V gene lost 4 bases and the J gene lost 8 bases, with 8 bases spanning the gap. CDR3 size: 12 residues. CDR1 LNHDA and CDR2 SQIVND come from the germline V gene (reference sequence). The CDR3 sequence: CASSTPLEKLFF. CDR3 DNA sequence: TGTGCCAGTAGTACCCCTTTGGAAAAACTGTTTTTT.

This sequence joins TRBV5-6 and TRBJ2-5; 8 positions agree with TRBD2. V lost 4 bases, J lost 7 bases, and 9 bases stayed unmatched. This CDR3 is 14 amino acids long. Germline V gene data show CDR1 as SGHDT and CDR2 as YYEEEE. The CDR3 DNA follows: TGTGCCAGCAGCGTAGCGGGGTCCCGCGGGACCCAGTACTTC. It is translated as CASSVAGSRGTQYF.

The chain combines TRBV5-1 with TRBJ2-3, with TRBD2 as a possible D gene (5 bases). The CDR3 runs to 14 residues. The germline gives CDR1 SGHRS, CDR2 YFSETQ. Trimming shortened V by 3 bases and J by 4 bases, and 12 bases separated the two germline ends. CDR3 amino acids: CASSWTAPADTQYF. The CDR3 bases are TGCGCCAGCAGCTGGACTGCGCCCGCAGATACGCAGTATTTT.

This clone was seen a single time. The chain uses TRBV9 and TRBJ2-5, with 16 bases that match TRBD2. Germline-derived CDR1 and CDR2 are SGDLS and YYNGEE. J gave up 2 bases and V 6 bases, and 10 bases lay outside the gene matches. The CDR3 contains 18 residues. The CDR3 here is CASTPGGTSGGGQETQYF. The DNA for the CDR3 is TGTGCCAGCACCCCAGGAGGGACTAGCGGGGGGGGGCAAGAGACCCAGTACTTC.